A selection of T cell receptor beta chains follows, all from one sample in a study of technical replicates of blood from a few donors. Sequencing used immunoSEQ multiplex PCR; TCRdb keeps in-frame clones, though not all of them. In the table there are about 50,000 clones, 90% to 96% of which are singletons. Input material: T cells isolated from PBMCs. Source of these receptors: a human donor in good health. Both conserved end residues are part of each CDR3. A D gene is named only where the DNA matches it firmly. Part of the rows lack a size; the others show once, few, many or a class for expanded clones.

clone_size	cdr3_length	d_call	v_call	j_call	cdr3_aa	cdr3_nt
-	16	TRBD2	TRBV4-1	TRBJ2-7	CASSLTSGGLSYEQYF	TGCGCCAGCAGCCTAACTAGCGGGGGCCTCTCCTACGAGCAGTACTTC
-	16	TRBD2	TRBV10-3	TRBJ2-1	CAISVGDGGRKDEQFF	TGTGCCATCAGTGTGGGGGATGGCGGGAGAAAGGATGAGCAGTTCTTC
once	15	TRBD1	TRBV7-2	TRBJ2-7	CASSLVTGVVSGQYF	TGTGCCAGCAGCTTAGTAACAGGGGTCGTTTCTGGGCAGTACTTC
-	16	TRBD1	TRBV15	TRBJ2-7	CATSRDWGQGDYEQYF	TGTGCCACCAGCAGAGATTGGGGACAGGGGGACTACGAGCAGTACTTC
-	12	-	TRBV19	TRBJ1-2	CASSMVQGTYTF	TGTGCCAGTAGTATGGTTCAGGGGACCTACACCTTC
-	12	-	TRBV5-8	TRBJ1-3	CASAEGGNTIYF	TGTGCCTCAGCAGAGGGAGGAAACACCATATATTTT
-	13	TRBD2	TRBV30	TRBJ2-4	CAWSVSGGNIQYF	TGTGCCTGGAGTGTAAGCGGGGGAAACATTCAGTACTTC
-	14	-	TRBV4-1	TRBJ2-1	CASSQLTGNNEQFF	TGCGCCAGCAGCCAACTGACTGGTAACAATGAGCAGTTCTTC
-	15	TRBD1	TRBV5-6	TRBJ1-1	CASSWGQGAGTEAFF	TGTGCCAGCAGCTGGGGACAGGGGGCTGGAACTGAAGCTTTCTTT
-	15	-	TRBV28	TRBJ2-3	CASNSRRSGTDTQYF	TGTGCCAGCAATTCCCGGAGAAGTGGCACAGATACGCAGTATTTT
-	12	-	TRBV6-5	TRBJ1-2	CASTGGTYGYTF	TGTGCCAGCACGGGGGGGACCTATGGCTACACCTTC
-	11	TRBD1	TRBV30	TRBJ1-2	CAWRQGYGYTF	TGTGCCTGGAGACAGGGGTATGGCTACACCTTC
-	16	TRBD1	TRBV10-3	TRBJ1-4	CAISESRQGAFEKLFF	TGTGCCATCAGTGAGTCGAGGCAGGGGGCTTTTGAAAAACTGTTTTTT
-	13	-	TRBV11-2	TRBJ2-5	CASSLGQGQNQYF	TGTGCCAGCAGCTTAGGTCAAGGACAGAACCAGTACTTC
-	15	TRBD2	TRBV9	TRBJ2-1	CASSASGSSYNEQFF	TGTGCCAGCAGCGCAAGCGGGAGCTCCTACAATGAGCAGTTCTTC
-	16	-	TRBV15	TRBJ2-7	CATSPYGGKNSYEQYF	TGTGCCACCAGCCCGTATGGGGGGAAAAACTCCTACGAGCAGTACTTC
-	13	TRBD1	TRBV7-3	TRBJ1-1	CASSSTGSTEAFF	TGTGCCAGCAGCTCGACAGGGTCCACTGAAGCTTTCTTT
-	15	-	TRBV5-4	TRBJ1-1	CASSLSIAGAAEAFF	TGTGCCAGCAGCTTATCAATCGCAGGGGCGGCTGAAGCTTTCTTT
-	12	-	TRBV10-3	TRBJ1-2	CAISIRGYGYTF	TGTGCCATCAGTATCAGGGGCTATGGCTACACCTTC